One and the same sample provided the 32 T cell receptor beta chains below, sequenced in a study of cytomegalovirus exposure and HLA in healthy donors. The PCR contained 60 Vbeta and 13 Jbeta primers. Libraries were prepared by immunoSEQ multiplex PCR; TCRdb keeps only in-frame clonotypes and omits some of them. The data contain 110,000 to 150,000 clones, around 85% of them singletons. Source material: PBMCs. The receptors were sampled from a woman aged 45-65 years in good health and CMV-seropositive.

This sequence joins TRBV5-6 and TRBJ2-5, with TRBD1 matching over 7 bases. The J call may be faulty, since TRBJ2-7 better matches the DNA end. This CDR3 has 14 residues. Germline loops: CDR1 SGHDT, CDR2 YYEEEE. The CDR3: CASSRNRGSYEQYF. For the CDR3, the DNA is TGTGCCAGCAGCCGCAACAGGGGCTCCTACGAGCAGTACTTC.

This clone was seen only once. The V gene is TRBV28, the J gene TRBJ1-1; D gene unclear. CDR3 size: 14 residues. Germline V gene sequence: CDR1 MDHEN, CDR2 SYDVKM. V lost 8 bases, J lost 0 bases, and 13 bases lay in between. The CDR3 loop is CASVLRLLNTEAFF. Here the CDR3 DNA reads TGTGCCAGCGTGTTGCGGCTCCTGAACACTGAAGCTTTCTTT. Looking up the rest from reference TRBV28 and TRBJ1-1 gives the full variable domain: DVKVTQSSRYLVKRTGEKVFLECVQDMDHENMFWYRQDPGLGLRLIYFSYDVKMKEKGDIPEGYSVSREKKERFSLILESASTNQTSMYLCASVLRLLNTEAFFGQGTRLTVV.

A single count supports this clone. The chain couples TRBV7-8 to TRBJ2-5; a weak D match, TRBD2 (6 bases). CDR3 size: 14 residues. The germline V and J ends were trimmed by 5 bases and 9 bases, with 19 bases remaining between them. Germline CDR1 SGHVS, CDR2 FQNEAQ. CDR3 bases: TGTGCCAGCAGCGCCCGACTGGCTAGGGAGGCCCAGTACTTC. Translation: CASSARLAREAQYF.

V gene TRBV28 combines with J gene TRBJ2-1; TRBD2 aligns across 12 bases. Germline CDR1 and CDR2: MDHEN and SYDVKM. V lost 5 bases, J lost 9 bases, and 5 bases stayed unmatched. CDR3 length: 14 residues. This CDR3 reads CASSPSGGAFEQFF. CDR3 DNA: TGTGCCAGCAGTCCTAGCGGGGGGGCCTTTGAGCAGTTCTTC.

This clone occurred once. The chain is built from TRBV11-3 and TRBJ2-1; D possibly corresponds to TRBD1 (5 bases). The V and J ends lost 0 bases and 0 bases respectively, with 15 bases between them. Germline V gives CDR1 SGHNT, CDR2 YENEEA. The CDR3 is 18 residues long. The CDR3 reads CASSLEKGKGASYNEQFF. CDR3 in DNA: TGTGCCAGCAGCTTAGAAAAGGGAAAAGGGGCCTCCTACAATGAGCAGTTCTTC. The full variable domain, with the rest looked up from reference TRBV11-3 and TRBJ2-1, is EAGVVQSPRYKIIEKKQPVAFWCNPISGHNTLYWYLQNLGQGPELLIRYENEEAVDDSQLPKDRFSAERLKGVDSTLKIQPAELGDSAVYLCASSLEKGKGASYNEQFFGPGTRLTVL.

This clone was counted a few times. The chain carries TRBV28 and TRBJ1-3; D may be TRBD1 (5 bases). This CDR3 has 17 residues. Trimming took 5 bases from V and 0 from J, leaving 17 bases between them. Germline assignment: CDR1 MDHEN and CDR2 SYDVKM. CDR3 loop: CASSPFGHVSSGNTIYF. CDR3 bases: TGTGCCAGCAGTCCCTTCGGACATGTTTCCTCTGGAAACACCATATATTTT.

The J gene is TRBJ2-3, the V gene TRBV28; weak D call: TRBD2 (6 bases). The germline V and J ends were trimmed by 5 bases and 2 bases, with 14 bases remaining between them. CDR1 is MDHEN, CDR2 SYDVKM, per germline. The CDR3 extends over 15 amino acids. The CDR3 loop reads CASSPPGLSTDTQYF. DNA of the CDR3: TGTGCCAGCAGTCCTCCGGGACTTTCCACAGATACGCAGTATTTT.

This chain joins TRBV6-6 and TRBJ1-5; 8 bases fit TRBD1. Germline CDR1 reads MNHNY; CDR2 reads SVGAGI (reference sequence). The trim removed 5 bases at V and 9 bases at J, leaving 6 bases unmatched. This CDR3 is 13 amino acids long. In DNA, the CDR3 is TGTGCCAGCAGTCCACCCAGGGGGCCGCCCCAGCATTTT. This translates into CASSPPRGPPQHF.

The chain is built from TRBV2 and TRBJ2-7, with D unclear. The germline CDR1 and CDR2 sequences are SNHLY and FYNNEI. V was shortened by 2 bases and J by 4 bases, with 6 bases between the two germline ends. This CDR3 spans 12 amino acids. CDR3 loop: CASSELKYEQYF. CDR3 bases: TGTGCCAGCAGTGAACTTAAATACGAGCAGTACTTC.

This chain joins TRBV27 and TRBJ2-7, with D maybe TRBD1 (6 bases). Germline lookup yields CDR1 MNHEY and CDR2 SMNVEV (reference sequence). Deletions cut 5 bases from V and 3 bases from J, with 17 bases between. This CDR3 has 15 residues. The CDR3 here is CASSARQDAYYEQYF. The CDR3 DNA reads TGTGCCAGCAGTGCAAGACAGGACGCTTACTACGAGCAGTACTTC.

This chain uses TRBV6-4 with TRBJ2-2; D ambiguous. CDR1 is MRHNA, CDR2 SNTAGT, per germline. The CDR3 covers 14 residues. Trimming took off 6 bases at V and 2 bases at J, with 10 bases between the two ends. As DNA, the CDR3 is TGTGCCAGCAGCCCGATGGGCAACACCGGGGAGCTGTTTTTT. Its translation: CASSPMGNTGELFF.

The V gene is TRBV28, the J gene TRBJ2-1; 9 nucleotides match TRBD2. This CDR3 has 16 residues. The germline gives CDR1 MDHEN, CDR2 SYDVKM. Trimming cost V 4 bases and J 1 base; bases outside gene matches: 5. CDR3 sequence: CASSSPAGGSYNEQFF. CDR3 coding DNA: TGTGCCAGCAGTTCACCTGCGGGGGGGTCCTACAATGAGCAGTTCTTC.

This chain links TRBV5-1 with TRBJ1-3, with D unclear. Germline-derived CDR1 and CDR2 are SGHRS and YFSETQ. The V and J ends lost 3 bases and 7 bases respectively, with 14 bases between them. This CDR3 has 14 amino acids. The CDR3 here is CASSSGGLGNTIYF. The CDR3 bases are TGCGCCAGCAGCTCTGGAGGCCTCGGGAACACCATATATTTT.

The J gene is TRBJ2-1, the V gene TRBV5-1; 9 nucleotides agree with TRBD1. Germline CDR1 and CDR2: SGHRS and YFSETQ. V lost 0 bases, J lost 7 bases, and 8 bases stayed unmatched. There are 16 residues in the CDR3. The CDR3 protein is CASSLAVGQGQNEQFF. The CDR3 DNA reads TGCGCCAGCAGCTTGGCTGTGGGACAGGGTCAAAATGAGCAGTTCTTC.

This clone was seen a handful of times. The chain is built from TRBV7-3 and TRBJ1-1; D uncertain. CDR1 is SGHTA and CDR2 is FQGTGA in the germline V gene. CDR3 size: 13 residues. Trimming pared 2 bases from V and 0 bases from J, leaving 4 bases between. In DNA form, the CDR3 reads TGTGCCAGCAGCTTATTCATGAACACTGAAGCTTTCTTT. Encoded protein: CASSLFMNTEAFF.

The rearrangement joins TRBV18 to TRBJ2-2, with 8 bases lining up with TRBD1. V was pared by 5 bases and J by 5 bases, with 10 bases of the junction left unmatched. Germline-derived CDR1 and CDR2 are KGHSH and LQKENI. There are 16 residues in the CDR3. The CDR3 coding sequence is TGTGCCAGCTCATCAACAGGGGGGACAACAACCGGGGAGCTGTTTTTT. This encodes CASSSTGGTTTGELFF.

The chain recombines TRBV5-1 with TRBJ2-3; the D gene is possibly TRBD2 (6 bases). This CDR3 spans 15 amino acids. V shed 1 base and J shed 1 base, with 10 bases lying between them. Germline V gives CDR1 SGHRS, CDR2 YFSETQ. In nucleotides, the CDR3 is TGCGCCAGCAGCTTGCGACTAGTCGGCACAGATACGCAGTATTTT. The encoded protein is CASSLRLVGTDTQYF. Full variable domain (remainder filled in from reference TRBV5-1 and TRBJ2-3): KAGVTQTPRYLIKTRGQQVTLSCSPISGHRSVSWYQQTPGQGLQFLFEYFSETQRNKGNFPGRFSGRQFSNSRSEMNVSTLELGDSALYLCASSLRLVGTDTQYFGPGTRLTVL.

V and J are TRBV5-6 and TRBJ1-5; TRBD1 agrees at 8 bases. The CDR3 has 15 residues. Germline trimming cut 4 bases from V and 6 bases from J; bases unmatched to any gene: 9. The V gene's germline CDR1 is SGHDT and CDR2 YYEEEE. CDR3 amino acids: CASSPQGALGQPQHF. The CDR3 bases are TGTGCCAGCAGCCCCCAGGGGGCTTTAGGTCAGCCCCAGCATTTT. Combining the CDR3 with reference TRBV5-6 and TRBJ1-5 gives the whole variable domain DAGVTQSPTHLIKTRGQQVTLRCSPKSGHDTVSWYQQALGQGPQFIFQYYEEEERQRGNFPDRFSGHQFPNYSSELNVNALLLGDSALYLCASSPQGALGQPQHFGDGTRLSIL.

The chain is built from TRBV11-1 and TRBJ2-1, with 8 bases identical to TRBD2. The CDR3 has 15 amino acids. The germline gives CDR1 SGHAT, CDR2 FQDESV (reference sequence). Unmatched junction bases numbered 8, after V lost 2 bases and J lost 8 bases. CDR3 loop: CASSLLRGAGYEQFF. The CDR3 region has the DNA TGTGCCAGCAGCTTACTGCGGGGGGCCGGGTATGAGCAGTTCTTC.

V and J are TRBV7-2 and TRBJ1-2; D is perhaps TRBD1 (5 bases). Germline values: CDR1 SGHTA, CDR2 FQGNSA. This CDR3 comprises 14 residues. The germline V and J ends were trimmed by 5 bases and 4 bases, with 14 bases remaining between them. CDR3 in DNA: TGTGCCAGCAGCCGACGGACGGGGGGCTATGGCTACACCTTC. As protein: CASSRRTGGYGYTF.

J is TRBJ2-1 and V is TRBV19, with 8 bases that match TRBD2. The junction had 11 bases not matched to a gene; V was cut back by 1 base and J by 0 bases. Germline CDR1 reads LNHDA; CDR2 reads SQIVND (reference sequence). The CDR3 has 19 residues. Here the CDR3 reads CASSIGQIRGGSSYNEQFF. The CDR3 nucleotides are TGTGCCAGTAGTATAGGTCAAATTCGGGGGGGGAGCTCCTACAATGAGCAGTTCTTC. Looking up the rest from reference TRBV19 and TRBJ2-1 gives the full variable domain: DGGITQSPKYLFRKEGQNVTLSCEQNLNHDAMYWYRQDPGQGLRLIYYSQIVNDFQKGDIAEGYSVSREKKESFPLTVTSAQKNPTAFYLCASSIGQIRGGSSYNEQFFGPGTRLTVL.

This clone was recorded once. Here the CDR3 reads CASSEAEGQWFDNSPLHF. CDR3 DNA sequence: TGTGCCAGCAGTGAAGCCGAGGGACAGTGGTTTGATAATTCACCCCTCCACTTT. The chain uses TRBV6-1 and TRBJ1-6, with 7 bases identical to TRBD1. The trim removed 0 bases at V and 5 bases at J, leaving 10 bases unmatched. CDR1 is MNHNS, CDR2 SASEGT, per germline. The CDR3 runs to 18 residues.

This chain connects TRBV11-3 to TRBJ1-1, with TRBD1 matching over 7 bases. J lost 3 bases, V lost 5 bases, and 6 bases had no gene match. The CDR3 consists of 14 residues. Looked up from germline, CDR1 is SGHNT and CDR2 is YENEEA. CDR3 loop: CASSREGADTEAFF. CDR3 nucleotide sequence: TGTGCCAGCAGCAGAGAGGGGGCAGACACTGAAGCTTTCTTT. Variable domain in full (rest from reference TRBV11-3 and TRBJ1-1): EAGVVQSPRYKIIEKKQPVAFWCNPISGHNTLYWYLQNLGQGPELLIRYENEEAVDDSQLPKDRFSAERLKGVDSTLKIQPAELGDSAVYLCASSREGADTEAFFGQGTRLTVV.

The rearrangement uses TRBV28 and TRBJ2-2; D is perhaps TRBD2 (7 bases). V was trimmed by 4 bases and J by 6 bases, leaving 9 bases between them. The germline gives CDR1 MDHEN, CDR2 SYDVKM. This CDR3 has 13 residues. The CDR3 spells CASSSGGSGELFF. CDR3 bases: TGTGCCAGCAGTTCGGGGGGCTCCGGGGAGCTGTTTTTT.

This chain connects TRBV18 to TRBJ1-2; the D gene is possibly TRBD1 (5 bases). V was trimmed by 3 bases and J by 8 bases, leaving 13 bases between them. CDR1 is KGHSH and CDR2 is LQKENI in the germline V gene. The length of the CDR3 is 13 residues. CDR3 DNA sequence: TGTGCCAGCTCACCCGAAGGGGAAGGCGGCTACACCTTC. It codes for CASSPEGEGGYTF.

J is TRBJ2-5 and V is TRBV6-1, with D unclear. V lost 5 bases and J 0 bases, leaving 7 bases between the germline ends. The CDR3 extends over 13 amino acids. Per the germline V gene, CDR1 is MNHNS and CDR2 is SASEGT. The CDR3 DNA sequence: TGTGCCAGCAGTCCGACTTACCAAGAGACCCAGTACTTC. Translated: CASSPTYQETQYF.

The rearrangement links TRBV5-1 to TRBJ2-3; 8 positions match TRBD1. The germline V gene encodes CDR1 SGHRS and CDR2 YFSETQ. V dropped 0 bases and J dropped 5; count of bases not matched to a gene: 5. The CDR3 is 15 residues long. The CDR3 loop is CASSLAVRGQDTQYF. CDR3 nucleotides: TGCGCCAGCAGCTTGGCGGTCAGGGGGCAAGATACGCAGTATTTT.

Concerning this clone: A read error may produce the germline difference seen at one junction end. The rearrangement uses TRBV11-3 and TRBJ2-3, with 15 bases matching TRBD2. Germline CDR1 reads SGHNT; CDR2 reads YENEEA. There are 15 residues in the CDR3. As DNA, the CDR3 is TGTGCCAGCAGCGGGACTAGCGGGGGGCCAGATACACAGTATTTT. It codes for CASSGTSGGPDTQYF.

The count of this clone is one. The genes are TRBV14 and TRBJ1-4; no clear D gene. V was trimmed by 4 bases and J by 3 bases, leaving 12 bases between them. CDR1 and CDR2 (germline): SGHDN, FVKESK. CDR3 length equals 15 residues. The CDR3 DNA is TGTGCCAGCAGCCGGACTAGAAATGCTAATGAAAAACTGTTTTTT. Its translation is CASSRTRNANEKLFF.

The chain recombines TRBV2 with TRBJ1-5; D possibly corresponds to TRBD1 (5 bases). The CDR3 loop spans 14 amino acids. V lost 8 bases, J lost 0 bases, and 11 bases lay in between. The germline CDR1 and CDR2 sequences are SNHLY and FYNNEI. The CDR3: CASGAGYSNQPQHF. CDR3 DNA sequence: TGTGCCAGCGGGGCGGGGTATAGCAATCAGCCCCAGCATTTT.

This chain connects TRBV9 to TRBJ2-3; D not resolved. The CDR3 totals 14 residues. Trimming took 4 bases from V and 3 from J, leaving 12 bases between them. The germline V gene encodes CDR1 SGDLS and CDR2 YYNGEE. This CDR3 reads CASSSPIVTDTQYF. The CDR3 DNA reads TGTGCCAGCAGCTCGCCTATAGTGACAGATACGCAGTATTTT. The full variable domain, its missing parts supplied by reference TRBV9 and TRBJ2-3, is DSGVTQTPKHLITATGQRVTLRCSPRSGDLSVYWYQQSLDQGLQFLIQYYNGEERAKGNILERFSAQQFPDLHSELNLSSLELGDSALYFCASSSPIVTDTQYFGPGTRLTVL.

The chain links TRBV19 to TRBJ1-3, with a tentative D call TRBD1 (6 bases). Germline CDR1 reads LNHDA; CDR2 reads SQIVND (reference sequence). With 7 bases removed from V and 4 bases from J, the gap between germline ends came to 17 bases. CDR3 size: 15 residues. The CDR3 region is CASTNYRAGGNTIYF. DNA for the CDR3: TGTGCCAGTACCAACTACAGGGCTGGCGGAAACACCATATATTTT.